These T cell receptor beta chains were read from a single sample in a study of cytomegalovirus exposure and HLA in healthy donors. The repertoire was sequenced with immunoSEQ multiplex PCR; TCRdb's copy has only in-frame clones and lacks some. The repertoire includes a few hundred thousand clones, more than 80% of them detected once, and 0.83% sits in the top ten. Sequenced material: PBMCs. The receptors stem from a woman between 18 and 29 years old in good health and CMV-seronegative. Each CDR3 is given with its conserved first and last residue. The D gene is left open where the match is weak. Size values are once, few and many counts, or a class for expanded clones, and some rows have none.

D: .; size: .; J: TRBJ1-2; length: 14; V: TRBV5-6; DNA: TGTGCCAGCAGCTTGGCGCTGGGAGACTATGGCTACACCTTC; CDR3: CASSLALGDYGYTF
D: TRBD1; size: .; J: TRBJ2-7; length: 16; V: TRBV5-6; DNA: TGTGCCAGCAGCTCAACGGGACAGGGTGGTTCTTACGAGCAGTACTTC; CDR3: CASSSTGQGGSYEQYF
D: .; size: .; J: TRBJ2-6; length: 16; V: TRBV15; DNA: TGTGCCACCAGCGTTGACAGCCGCTCTGGGGCCAACGTCCTGACTTTC; CDR3: CATSVDSRSGANVLTF
D: .; size: .; J: TRBJ1-2; length: 14; V: TRBV14; DNA: TGTGCCAGCAGCCAAGTTACGGTACGCAATGGCTACACCTTC; CDR3: CASSQVTVRNGYTF
D: TRBD1; size: .; J: TRBJ1-5; length: 13; V: TRBV27; DNA: TGTGCCAGCAGTCGGACAGGGGACCAGCCCCAGCATTTT; CDR3: CASSRTGDQPQHF
D: TRBD1; size: once; J: TRBJ1-5; length: 17; V: TRBV19; DNA: TGTGCCAGTAGTCCGACGGCTGACAGGGGTAGCAATCAGCCCCAGCATTTT; CDR3: CASSPTADRGSNQPQHF
D: TRBD1; size: .; J: TRBJ2-7; length: 14; V: TRBV27; DNA: TGTGCCAGCAGTTTATTGGGACAGGCCTACGAGCAGTACTTC; CDR3: CASSLLGQAYEQYF
D: TRBD1; size: .; J: TRBJ2-1; length: 13; V: TRBV30; DNA: TGTGCCTGGCAGACAGGGGAATGGAATGAGCAGTTCTTC; CDR3: CAWQTGEWNEQFF
D: .; size: .; J: TRBJ2-7; length: 12; V: TRBV28; DNA: TGTGCCAGCTCGATAGGGAGCTACGAGCAGTACTTC; CDR3: CASSIGSYEQYF
D: .; size: .; J: TRBJ2-7; length: 13; V: TRBV5-1; DNA: TGCGCCAGCAGCCGTCGGGGAGCTGCCGAGCAGTACTTC; CDR3: CASSRRGAAEQYF
D: TRBD2; size: .; J: TRBJ2-3; length: 17; V: TRBV11-2; DNA: TGTGCCAGCAGCTTGGGGACCAGCGGGGGGGCCGGGTATACGCAGTATTTT; CDR3: CASSLGTSGGAGYTQYF
D: .; size: .; J: TRBJ1-2; length: 15; V: TRBV28; DNA: TGTGCCAGCAGTTTATACCTGGCGGCTAACTATGGCTACACCTTC; CDR3: CASSLYLAANYGYTF
D: .; size: .; J: TRBJ2-7; length: 12; V: TRBV30; DNA: TGTGCCTGGACGGACAGCACCTACGAGCAGTACTTC; CDR3: CAWTDSTYEQYF
D: TRBD2; size: .; J: TRBJ2-2; length: 17; V: TRBV28; DNA: TGTGCCAGCAGTTTAGTGGGCGGGAGGGCCTGGACCGGGGAGCTGTTTTTT; CDR3: CASSLVGGRAWTGELFF
D: TRBD1; size: .; J: TRBJ1-2; length: 17; V: TRBV28; DNA: TGTGCCAGCAGTTTAATCGGGACAGGCCGACCCTTCTATGGCTACACCTTC; CDR3: CASSLIGTGRPFYGYTF
D: .; size: once; J: TRBJ2-3; length: 15; V: TRBV19; DNA: TGTGCCAGTAGTATAGGGGACATTCTCACAGATACGCAGTATTTT; CDR3: CASSIGDILTDTQYF
D: TRBD2; size: .; J: TRBJ2-3; length: 17; V: TRBV27; DNA: TGTGCCAGCAGTATCCAGTACCGGGGGGTTAGCACAGATACGCAGTATTTT; CDR3: CASSIQYRGVSTDTQYF
D: TRBD1; size: once; J: TRBJ2-7; length: 14; V: TRBV19; DNA: TGTGCCAGTAGTCCGGGGACAGGGGATTACGAGCAGTACTTC; CDR3: CASSPGTGDYEQYF
D: .; size: .; J: TRBJ1-1; length: 16; V: TRBV19; DNA: TGTGCCAGTAGTATCGAAGGCCATACGAGGGTAACCGAGGCTTTCTTT; CDR3: CASSIEGHTRVTEAFF
D: .; size: .; J: TRBJ2-7; length: 20; V: TRBV27; DNA: TGTGCCAGCAGTTTATCGTGGGGACAACAGGGAGAGGGCCGGAACTACGAGCAGTACTTC; CDR3: CASSLSWGQQGEGRNYEQYF
D: .; size: few; J: TRBJ1-2; length: 13; V: TRBV5-1; DNA: TGCGCCAGCAGCTGGACGGACAGCTATGGCTACACCTTC; CDR3: CASSWTDSYGYTF
D: TRBD1; size: .; J: TRBJ1-1; length: 13; V: TRBV6-5; DNA: TGTGCCAGCAGCCCACAGGGGAATACTGAAGCTTTCTTT; CDR3: CASSPQGNTEAFF
D: .; size: .; J: TRBJ2-5; length: 13; V: TRBV27; DNA: TGTGCCAGCAGTTTGTCAGCTAGAGAGACCCAGTACTTC; CDR3: CASSLSARETQYF
D: TRBD1; size: .; J: TRBJ1-1; length: 13; V: TRBV30; DNA: TGTGCCTGGAGTGTTTTTACAGGGGCTGAAGCTTTCTTT; CDR3: CAWSVFTGAEAFF
D: .; size: .; J: TRBJ1-6; length: 13; V: TRBV6-5; DNA: TGTGCCAGCACTCAGGGGTATAATTCACCCCTCCACTTT; CDR3: CASTQGYNSPLHF
D: .; size: .; J: TRBJ1-4; length: 15; V: TRBV25-1; DNA: TGTGCCAGCAGGTTCGGGGGGGGGAGAAATGAAAAACTGTTTTTT; CDR3: CASRFGGGRNEKLFF
D: .; size: .; J: TRBJ1-1; length: 15; V: TRBV6-1; DNA: TGTGCCAGCAGTGAGGACCCAGGGTCGTGGACTGAAGCTTTCTTT; CDR3: CASSEDPGSWTEAFF
D: TRBD2; size: .; J: TRBJ2-7; length: 15; V: TRBV19; DNA: TGTGCCAGTAGTCCGGGACTAGCGGGATTTTACGAGCAGTACTTC; CDR3: CASSPGLAGFYEQYF
D: .; size: .; J: TRBJ2-7; length: 14; V: TRBV19; DNA: TGTGCCAGTAGTAAAGGGGCAGGATTTTACGAGCAGTACTTC; CDR3: CASSKGAGFYEQYF
D: .; size: .; J: TRBJ1-5; length: 14; V: TRBV5-6; DNA: TGTGCCAGCAGCTTAAGGGGATACAATCAGCCCCAGCATTTT; CDR3: CASSLRGYNQPQHF
D: .; size: .; J: TRBJ2-2; length: 19; V: TRBV6-1; DNA: TGTGCCAGCAGTGAAGACTGGGCGGCGACAGCCTCGGTCACCGGGGAGCTGTTTTTT; CDR3: CASSEDWAATASVTGELFF
D: TRBD1; size: .; J: TRBJ1-1; length: 14; V: TRBV7-6; DNA: TGTGCCAGCAGCAGAAATCTCGGGACAGAAGAAGCTTTCTTT; CDR3: CASSRNLGTEEAFF
D: .; size: once; J: TRBJ1-4; length: 14; V: TRBV19; DNA: TGTGCCAGTAGTATCCAAAGAGGTAATGAAAAACTGTTTTTT; CDR3: CASSIQRGNEKLFF
D: TRBD1; size: .; J: TRBJ2-3; length: 16; V: TRBV11-2; DNA: TGTGCCAGCAGCTTACGACAGGGTTCCATCACAGATACGCAGTATTTT; CDR3: CASSLRQGSITDTQYF
D: TRBD1; size: .; J: TRBJ2-1; length: 15; V: TRBV27; DNA: TGTGCCAGCCGAGCTCTACAGGGGGCCTACAATGAGCAGTTCTTC; CDR3: CASRALQGAYNEQFF
D: TRBD1; size: .; J: TRBJ1-2; length: 15; V: TRBV19; DNA: TGTGCCAGTAGTAACTGGACAGGGGGTCGGTATGGCTACATCTTC; CDR3: CASSNWTGGRYGYIF
D: TRBD2; size: few; J: TRBJ2-7; length: 13; V: TRBV4-1; DNA: TGCGCCAGCAGCCAGGAGCGGGGCTACGAGCAGTACTTC; CDR3: CASSQERGYEQYF
D: TRBD1; size: .; J: TRBJ1-4; length: 14; V: TRBV5-6; DNA: TGTGCCAGCAGCTATGGACAGGGACTTGAAAAACTGTTTTTT; CDR3: CASSYGQGLEKLFF
D: .; size: .; J: TRBJ2-6; length: 18; V: TRBV6-1; DNA: TGTGCCAGCAGCGAACAGGGTCCCAATTACTCTGGGGCCAACGTCCTGACTTTC; CDR3: CASSEQGPNYSGANVLTF
D: TRBD1; size: .; J: TRBJ2-1; length: 18; V: TRBV27; DNA: TGTGCCAGCAGTTTAAGCGAGGCAGGGGGAAATGTTCGGAATGAGCAGTTCTTC; CDR3: CASSLSEAGGNVRNEQFF
D: TRBD1; size: .; J: TRBJ2-7; length: 14; V: TRBV4-1; DNA: TGCGCCAGCAGCCAGCCGGGACAGGGGGGCGAGCAGTACTTC; CDR3: CASSQPGQGGEQYF
D: TRBD1; size: .; J: TRBJ2-1; length: 12; V: TRBV29-1; DNA: TGCAGCGTAGACGACAGGGGGTATGAGCAGTTCTTC; CDR3: CSVDDRGYEQFF
D: TRBD1; size: .; J: TRBJ1-2; length: 15; V: TRBV9; DNA: TGTGCCAGCAGCGTAACCTTACAGGGGAACTATGGCTACACCTTC; CDR3: CASSVTLQGNYGYTF
D: TRBD2; size: .; J: TRBJ2-2; length: 17; V: TRBV5-4; DNA: TGTGCCAGCAACGAGGGACTAGCGGGGGGGAACACCGGGGAGCTGTTTTTT; CDR3: CASNEGLAGGNTGELFF
D: .; size: .; J: TRBJ2-3; length: 18; V: TRBV30; DNA: TGTGCCTGGAGTAACCCCAAACCGGGTACGTGGTCGGGGGATACGCAGTATTTT; CDR3: CAWSNPKPGTWSGDTQYF
D: TRBD2; size: .; J: TRBJ2-1; length: 20; V: TRBV30; DNA: TGTGCCTGGACCCGAGATATCTGGACTAGCGGAGTGAGCTCCTACAATGAGCAGTTCTTC; CDR3: CAWTRDIWTSGVSSYNEQFF
D: TRBD2; size: .; J: TRBJ2-7; length: 15; V: TRBV5-1; DNA: TGCGCCAGCAGCGTTACCGGGACTAGCGTCTACGAGCAGTACTTC; CDR3: CASSVTGTSVYEQYF
D: TRBD1; size: once; J: TRBJ2-7; length: 14; V: TRBV13; DNA: TGTGCCAGCAGCCGGGACAGGATCATGGACGAGCAGTACTTC; CDR3: CASSRDRIMDEQYF
D: .; size: .; J: TRBJ1-4; length: 15; V: TRBV28; DNA: TGTGCCAGCAGCTCTCACAGGGCAACTAATGAAAAACTGTTTTTT; CDR3: CASSSHRATNEKLFF
D: .; size: .; J: TRBJ1-2; length: 18; V: TRBV7-7; DNA: TGTGCCAGCAGCCCAGTCCAGGGAGGGGGGGACATTAACTATGGCTACACCTTC; CDR3: CASSPVQGGGDINYGYTF
D: .; size: .; J: TRBJ2-5; length: 16; V: TRBV27; DNA: TGTGCCAGCAGTTTATCGGCACAGGCGGTCCAAGAGACCCAGTACTTC; CDR3: CASSLSAQAVQETQYF
D: .; size: .; J: TRBJ2-5; length: 11; V: TRBV28; DNA: TGTGCCAGCAGTCTAAAAGAGACCCAGTACTTC; CDR3: CASSLKETQYF
D: .; size: .; J: TRBJ2-6; length: 15; V: TRBV5-4; DNA: TGTGCCAGCAGCCTCTATTCCTCTGGGGCCAACGTCCTGACTTTC; CDR3: CASSLYSSGANVLTF